A single sample gave rise to the 3 T cell receptor beta chains below, sequenced in a study of blood T cells in healthy people across ages. A second PCR of 7 to 11 cycles used a sample-barcoded 5' primer and a J-beta primer mix. One entry per CDR3 protein, called by TCRdb with MiXCR from the 5' RACE reads. The sample contains about 570,000 distinct CDR3 sequences, about 26% of which appear only once. The sample was also linked to a second study, of T cells of mothers and their children.

The specimen sequenced was blood. The source is a boy under 10 years old in good health.

Only a few counts were recorded for this clonotype. DNA of the CDR3: TGTGCCAGCAGCAAAGAGAGGGACGGGGAGCTGTTTTTT. Translating gives CASSKERDGELFF. The chain employs TRBV21-1 and TRBJ2-2; the DNA was not used to check the table's D call, TRBD2. TRBV21-1 is given as a pseudogene. This CDR3 spans 13 amino acids.

The chain's CDR3 is CSASEAGQTDTQYF. For the CDR3, the DNA is TGCAGTGCTTCCGAAGCGGGGCAGACAGATACGCAGTATTTT. The rearrangement joins TRBV20-1 to TRBJ2-3, with 7 positions matching TRBD2. Germline assignment: CDR1 DFQATT and CDR2 SNEGSKA (reference sequence). CDR3 length: 14 residues. The junction had 8 bases not matched to a gene; V was cut back by 5 bases and J by 3 bases.

The chain couples TRBV27 to TRBJ2-1, with D unclear. The V and J ends lost 3 bases and 9 bases respectively, with 15 bases between them. Germline V gives CDR1 MNHEY, CDR2 SMNVEV (reference sequence). The CDR3 sequence is 14 residues long. CDR3 loop: CASSLDPELGEQFF. CDR3 in DNA: TGTGCCAGCAGTTTGGACCCGGAGCTGGGTGAGCAGTTCTTC.